One and the same sample provided the 12 T cell receptor beta chains below, sequenced in a study of identical twins. TCRdb ran MiXCR on the 5' RACE reads and lists one entry per CDR3 protein. The table includes hundreds of thousands of distinct CDR3 sequences, about 12% detected once. This sample also appeared in a second study, on yellow fever vaccine responses in identical twins.

The sequenced material came from PBMCs. The receptor set was obtained from a woman under 30 in good health.

The V gene is TRBV10-3, the J gene TRBJ2-5, with D possibly being TRBD1 (7 bases). The CDR3 has 13 residues. Trimming took 6 bases from V and 5 from J, leaving 13 bases between them. Per germline, CDR1 ENHRY and CDR2 SYGVKD. CDR3 coding DNA: TGTGCCATCAGGGAGGGGGCTCGGGAGACCCAGTACTTC. It codes for CAIREGARETQYF.

This clonotype was seen many times. The gene calls are TRBV10-3 and TRBJ2-1; 8 nucleotides line up with TRBD2. The CDR3 is 17 amino acids. V trimming: 2 bases; J trimming: 5 bases; junction bases outside the gene matches: 11. The germline V gene has CDR1 ENHRY and CDR2 SYGVKD. The CDR3 loop reads CAISEPVGSGRDNEQFF. Here the CDR3 DNA reads TGTGCCATCAGTGAGCCCGTCGGAAGCGGGAGAGACAATGAGCAGTTCTTC.

This clonotype has only a few counts. V is TRBV3-1 and J is TRBJ2-3, with 13 bases aligning to TRBD2. V was clipped by 1 base and J by 5 bases; unmatched bases: 9. Germline V lookup: CDR1 LGHDT, CDR2 YNNKEL (reference sequence). This CDR3 comprises 18 residues. The CDR3 nucleotides are TGTGCCAGCAGCCAAGCGGGACTAGCGGGGAGAAAAGGAGATACGCAGTATTTT. It is translated as CASSQAGLAGRKGDTQYF.

There are a few counts of this clonotype. CDR3: CASSLLDSRKGPLGTDTQYF. The CDR3 nucleotides read TGTGCCAGCAGTTTATTGGACTCCCGTAAGGGCCCTTTAGGCACAGATACGCAGTATTTT. This rearrangement joins TRBV28 to TRBJ2-3, with a possible D match to TRBD2 (5 bases). The CDR3 is 20 amino acids. Germline V gene sequence: CDR1 MDHEN, CDR2 SYDVKM. Between the trimmed V and J ends, which lost 1 base and 1 base, there was a span of 24 bases.

This clonotype was counted a few times. This chain joins TRBV5-1 and TRBJ2-5; 9 nucleotides agree with TRBD2. Per the germline V gene, CDR1 is SGHRS and CDR2 is YFSETQ. CDR3 length: 15 amino acids. V lost 0 bases and J lost 3; bases outside the gene matches: 3. The CDR3 loop reads CASSLGGRAEETQYF. As DNA, the CDR3 is TGCGCCAGCAGCTTGGGCGGGAGGGCCGAAGAGACCCAGTACTTC.

This chain connects TRBV28 to TRBJ2-3, with a tentative D call TRBD2 (6 bases). The germline CDR1 and CDR2 sequences are MDHEN and SYDVKM. CDR3 size: 16 residues. Trimming shortened V by 6 bases and J by 4 bases, and 20 bases separated the two germline ends. DNA for the CDR3: TGTGCCAGCAGATCCCGTTCGGGAGTCGGTCCAGATACGCAGTATTTT. As protein: CASRSRSGVGPDTQYF.

CDR3 DNA sequence: TGTGCCAGCAGTCGGATACAGACAGCTAGCACAGATACGCAGTATTTT. As protein: CASSRIQTASTDTQYF. The rearrangement uses TRBV12-3 or TRBV12-4 and TRBJ2-3; D is possibly TRBD1 (5 bases). CDR3 length: 16 amino acids. V lost 5 bases and J lost 0, with 15 bases in between.

This clonotype occurred a few times. The rearrangement joins TRBV6-2 or TRBV6-3 to TRBJ2-3; 8 nucleotides line up with TRBD1. The V gene's germline CDR1 is MNHEY and CDR2 SVGEGT. The CDR3 contains 13 residues. Germline trimming cut 8 bases from V and 3 bases from J; bases unmatched to any gene: 4. CDR3 nucleotides: TGTGCCAGCCACCGGACAGGGACAGATACGCAGTATTTT. Its protein is CASHRTGTDTQYF.

The chain links TRBV15 to TRBJ1-6; D gene uncertain. There are 17 residues in the CDR3. Germline V gives CDR1 LNHNV, CDR2 YYDKDF (reference sequence). The V and J ends lost 0 bases and 0 bases respectively, with 9 bases between them. CDR3 residues: CATSRDLESSYNSPLHF. The DNA of the CDR3 is TGTGCCACCAGCAGAGATTTGGAGAGCTCCTATAATTCACCCCTCCACTTT.

The chain has TRBV27 and TRBJ2-2; D might be TRBD2 (5 bases). CDR3 length: 14 amino acids. From germline, CDR1 is MNHEY and CDR2 SMNVEV (reference sequence). Trimming pared 6 bases from V and 9 bases from J, leaving 17 bases between. CDR3 DNA sequence: TGTGCCAGCAGGCCCGCGGGTTCAGACAGGGAGCTGTTTTTT. Protein: CASRPAGSDRELFF.

This clonotype has more than one count but fewer than ten. The chain employs TRBV4-2 and TRBJ2-1; the D gene is possibly TRBD2 (5 bases). Trimming pared 5 bases from V and 9 bases from J, leaving 17 bases between. The germline V gene has CDR1 LGHNA and CDR2 YNFKEQ. This CDR3 spans 14 amino acids. In nucleotides, the CDR3 is TGTGCCAGCAGCACAACGTCCAAACTAGGTGAGCAGTTCTTC. As protein: CASSTTSKLGEQFF.

This clonotype was picked up a small number of times. The J gene is TRBJ2-2, the V gene TRBV27; 14 bases match TRBD2. CDR1 MNHEY and CDR2 SMNVEV come from the germline V gene (reference sequence). This CDR3 comprises 22 residues. With V trimmed by 1 base and J by 3 bases, 16 bases remained unmatched. Written as DNA, the CDR3 is TGTGCCAGCAGTTTATGGGTACCGGGACTAGCGGGGGCCCAGGGGCACACCGGGGAGCTGTTTTTT. It specifies CASSLWVPGLAGAQGHTGELFF.